These T cell receptor beta chains were read from a single sample in a study of graft-versus-host responses after intestinal transplantation. Using immunoSEQ multiplex PCR, the repertoire was profiled, and TCRdb retains in-frame clones only, with some absent. The data contain 90,000 to 100,000 clones, 86% of them seen just once; the ten biggest clones take up over 1.1%. Sequencing used PBMCs, obtained 255 days after intestinal transplant. The receptors come from a human patient who received an intestinal transplant, so some T cells may come from the graft donor. Both conserved end residues are part of each CDR3. The order of the fields is V gene, J gene, D gene, clone size, CDR3 length, CDR3 DNA, CDR3 protein. D genes are given only for firm matches. The listing skips clone size in some rows; elsewhere it reads once, few, many or a size class.

V gene: TRBV6-5
J gene: TRBJ1-2
D gene: .
clone size: once
CDR3 length: 11
CDR3 DNA: TGTGCCAGCACCGACTCGTTCCGCTACACCTTC
CDR3 protein: CASTDSFRYTF

V gene: TRBV5-1
J gene: TRBJ1-4
D gene: .
clone size: .
CDR3 length: 17
CDR3 DNA: TGCGCCAGCAGCTTGTACGGACAGCGACTGGAGGGTGAAAAACTGTTTTTT
CDR3 protein: CASSLYGQRLEGEKLFF

V gene: TRBV4-1
J gene: TRBJ2-3
D gene: .
clone size: .
CDR3 length: 13
CDR3 DNA: TGCGCCAGCAGCCCAAATCACAGGGATACGCAGTATTTT
CDR3 protein: CASSPNHRDTQYF

V gene: TRBV28
J gene: TRBJ2-5
D gene: .
clone size: once
CDR3 length: 14
CDR3 DNA: TGTGCCAGCAGTGAAAGCAGGCGGCAAGAGACCCAGTACTTC
CDR3 protein: CASSESRRQETQYF

V gene: TRBV5-1
J gene: TRBJ1-2
D gene: .
clone size: .
CDR3 length: 15
CDR3 DNA: TGCGCCAGCAGCTTGGTTGGGATAGCAGGTAGTGGCTACACCTTC
CDR3 protein: CASSLVGIAGSGYTF

V gene: TRBV7-6
J gene: TRBJ2-7
D gene: .
clone size: .
CDR3 length: 15
CDR3 DNA: TGTGCCAGCAGCTTAGTAGGTGGGGCAGGGAACGAGCAGTACTTC
CDR3 protein: CASSLVGGAGNEQYF

V gene: TRBV13
J gene: TRBJ2-1
D gene: .
clone size: .
CDR3 length: 16
CDR3 DNA: TGTGCCAGCAGCTTCGCAGACACTCAATGGAGCAATGAGCAGTTCTTC
CDR3 protein: CASSFADTQWSNEQFF

V gene: TRBV11-2
J gene: TRBJ2-1
D gene: .
clone size: .
CDR3 length: 15
CDR3 DNA: TGTGCCAGCAGCCCGCAGTCGTCATCCGTTAGGGAGCAGTTCTTC
CDR3 protein: CASSPQSSSVREQFF

V gene: TRBV5-4
J gene: TRBJ1-1
D gene: .
clone size: .
CDR3 length: 13
CDR3 DNA: TGTGCCAGCAGCTTGAAGGAGGGCAGTGAAGCTTTCTTT
CDR3 protein: CASSLKEGSEAFF

V gene: TRBV5-6
J gene: TRBJ2-7
D gene: TRBD2
clone size: .
CDR3 length: 17
CDR3 DNA: TGTGCCAGCAGCACTAAACCCCGACTAGCGAGATCCTACGAGCAGTACTTC
CDR3 protein: CASSTKPRLARSYEQYF

V gene: TRBV4-1
J gene: TRBJ1-1
D gene: .
clone size: .
CDR3 length: 16
CDR3 DNA: TGCGCCAGCAGCCCCCAAATCGGACTGATTAACACTGAAGCTTTCTTT
CDR3 protein: CASSPQIGLINTEAFF

V gene: TRBV6-5
J gene: TRBJ2-1
D gene: .
clone size: .
CDR3 length: 14
CDR3 DNA: TGTGCCAGCAGTTTCCAGGGATGGCACAATGAGCAGTTCTTC
CDR3 protein: CASSFQGWHNEQFF

V gene: TRBV9
J gene: TRBJ2-2
D gene: .
clone size: .
CDR3 length: 17
CDR3 DNA: TGTGCCAGCAGCGTAGGGTGGGACATTGTTAACACCGGGGAGCTGTTTTTT
CDR3 protein: CASSVGWDIVNTGELFF

V gene: TRBV4-1
J gene: TRBJ1-1
D gene: .
clone size: .
CDR3 length: 14
CDR3 DNA: TGCGCCAGCAGCCAACGAGGGGTTGGGACTGAAGCTTTCTTT
CDR3 protein: CASSQRGVGTEAFF

V gene: TRBV4-1
J gene: TRBJ1-6
D gene: .
clone size: .
CDR3 length: 13
CDR3 DNA: TGCGCCAGCAGCCACTTGGGGGCCTTGGGCCTCCACTTT
CDR3 protein: CASSHLGALGLHF

V gene: TRBV4-1
J gene: TRBJ2-1
D gene: TRBD2
clone size: .
CDR3 length: 17
CDR3 DNA: TGCGCCAGCAGCCACCCAGGACTAGCGGGAGAAGCGAATGAGCAGTTCTTC
CDR3 protein: CASSHPGLAGEANEQFF

V gene: TRBV9
J gene: TRBJ1-2
D gene: .
clone size: .
CDR3 length: 12
CDR3 DNA: TGTGCCAGCAGCGTAGGAAGCAGGGGCTACACCTTC
CDR3 protein: CASSVGSRGYTF

V gene: TRBV6-5
J gene: TRBJ2-7
D gene: TRBD2
clone size: .
CDR3 length: 13
CDR3 DNA: TGTGCCCCGGGAGGGGACACCCCCTACGAGCAGTACTTC
CDR3 protein: CAPGGDTPYEQYF

V gene: TRBV4-2
J gene: TRBJ2-3
D gene: .
clone size: .
CDR3 length: 14
CDR3 DNA: TGTGCCAGCAGCCCCGGAGACGGCACAGATACGCAGTATTTT
CDR3 protein: CASSPGDGTDTQYF

V gene: TRBV14
J gene: TRBJ2-4
D gene: .
clone size: .
CDR3 length: 14
CDR3 DNA: TGTGCCAGCAGCCAAGAAGTAGAGGGAAACATTCAGTACTTC
CDR3 protein: CASSQEVEGNIQYF

V gene: TRBV6-1
J gene: TRBJ2-1
D gene: TRBD1
clone size: .
CDR3 length: 16
CDR3 DNA: TGTGCCAGCAGTGAAGCTATAACAGGGGGGTACAATGAGCAGTTCTTC
CDR3 protein: CASSEAITGGYNEQFF

V gene: TRBV3-1/TRBV3-2
J gene: TRBJ2-7
D gene: .
clone size: .
CDR3 length: 8
CDR3 DNA: TGTGCCAGCACCCGGGGCGATTTC
CDR3 protein: CASTRGDF

V gene: TRBV27
J gene: TRBJ2-6
D gene: .
clone size: .
CDR3 length: 15
CDR3 DNA: TGTGCCAGCAGTTTATCGCACGGCAGGCTCGACGTCCTGACTTTC
CDR3 protein: CASSLSHGRLDVLTF

V gene: TRBV7-8
J gene: TRBJ1-5
D gene: .
clone size: .
CDR3 length: 14
CDR3 DNA: TGTGCCAGCAGCTCGTCGGGTCGGGGACAGCCCCAGCATTTT
CDR3 protein: CASSSSGRGQPQHF

V gene: TRBV5-8
J gene: TRBJ2-1
D gene: .
clone size: .
CDR3 length: 14
CDR3 DNA: TGTGCCAGCAGCTCGCTCCAGGGTTACAATGAGCAGTTCTTC
CDR3 protein: CASSSLQGYNEQFF

V gene: TRBV6-1
J gene: TRBJ1-2
D gene: TRBD1
clone size: .
CDR3 length: 15
CDR3 DNA: TGTGCCAGCAGTGAAGAGGGGACAGGGAGCTATGGCTACACCTTC
CDR3 protein: CASSEEGTGSYGYTF

V gene: TRBV27
J gene: TRBJ1-1
D gene: .
clone size: once
CDR3 length: 13
CDR3 DNA: TGTGCCAGCAGTTTAGCCGGCAACACTGAAGCTTTCTTT
CDR3 protein: CASSLAGNTEAFF

V gene: TRBV28
J gene: TRBJ2-3
D gene: .
clone size: .
CDR3 length: 15
CDR3 DNA: TGTGCCAGCAGTTTCAGGGACACTGACACAGATACGCAGTATTTT
CDR3 protein: CASSFRDTDTDTQYF

V gene: TRBV19
J gene: TRBJ1-2
D gene: TRBD1
clone size: .
CDR3 length: 13
CDR3 DNA: TGTGCCAGTAGTATGCGGCAGGGGGAAGGCTACACCTTC
CDR3 protein: CASSMRQGEGYTF

V gene: TRBV5-1
J gene: TRBJ2-3
D gene: .
clone size: .
CDR3 length: 14
CDR3 DNA: TGCGCCAGCAGTTCTACAGGGTCCCCAGATACGCAGTATTTT
CDR3 protein: CASSSTGSPDTQYF

V gene: TRBV19
J gene: TRBJ2-7
D gene: .
clone size: .
CDR3 length: 15
CDR3 DNA: TGTGCCAGTAGTATAACGGCTGGCCCCTTCTACGAGCAGTACTTC
CDR3 protein: CASSITAGPFYEQYF

V gene: TRBV7-6
J gene: TRBJ2-6
D gene: .
clone size: .
CDR3 length: 16
CDR3 DNA: TGTGCCAGCAGCTGGGACAAACTCTCTGGGGCCAACGTCCTGACTTTC
CDR3 protein: CASSWDKLSGANVLTF

V gene: TRBV28
J gene: TRBJ1-1
D gene: .
clone size: .
CDR3 length: 16
CDR3 DNA: TGTGCCAGCAGTTCCCCGCGGAGGGAGGCGGACACTGAAGCTTTCTTT
CDR3 protein: CASSSPRREADTEAFF

V gene: TRBV28
J gene: TRBJ1-2
D gene: .
clone size: .
CDR3 length: 13
CDR3 DNA: TGTGCCAGCAGTCGCCCAGCCTCCTATGGCTACACCTTC
CDR3 protein: CASSRPASYGYTF

V gene: TRBV19
J gene: TRBJ2-5
D gene: TRBD2
clone size: .
CDR3 length: 15
CDR3 DNA: TGTGCCAGTAGTGCGGCTAGCGGGGGAAAAGAGACCCAGTACTTC
CDR3 protein: CASSAASGGKETQYF